The 30 T cell receptor beta chains given below trace back to one sample, sequenced in a study of T cells after posttransplantation cyclophosphamide. Method: immunoSEQ multiplex PCR; TCRdb's copy keeps in-frame clones and lacks some. The data show some 40,000 clones, with none appearing a single time. Specimen: PBMCs. These receptors were collected from a man between 35 and 55 years old in good health, CMV-negative, and a related stem cell transplant donor.

In its sample, this clone was seen many times. The chain couples TRBV11-1 to TRBJ2-1; 12 positions agree with TRBD1. The CDR3 totals 16 residues. Germline V lookup: CDR1 SGHAT, CDR2 FQDESV (reference sequence). Trimming took 1 base from V and 8 from J; bases not matched to a gene: 6. CDR3 amino acids: CASSLDGTGGAYEQFF. The DNA of the CDR3 is TGTGCCAGCAGCTTAGACGGGACAGGGGGCGCCTATGAGCAGTTCTTC.

At least ten counts were recorded for this clone. This same CDR3 is encoded by further DNA sequences in the sample. This sequence joins TRBV5-1 and TRBJ2-2; 7 bases are shared with TRBD2. This CDR3 has 16 amino acids. V was clipped by 2 bases and J by 2 bases; unmatched bases: 6. The germline CDR1 and CDR2 sequences are SGHRS and YFSETQ. The CDR3 region is CASSFRAGTNTGELFF. In DNA form, the CDR3 reads TGCGCCAGCAGCTTCCGAGCGGGAACCAACACCGGGGAGCTGTTTTTT. The full variable domain, completed using reference TRBV5-1 and TRBJ2-2, is KAGVTQTPRYLIKTRGQQVTLSCSPISGHRSVSWYQQTPGQGLQFLFEYFSETQRNKGNFPGRFSGRQFSNSRSEMNVSTLELGDSALYLCASSFRAGTNTGELFFGEGSRLTVL.

This clone was seen repeatedly, ten times or more. This rearrangement joins TRBV19 to TRBJ2-2, with D tentatively TRBD1 (6 bases). The V gene's germline CDR1 is LNHDA and CDR2 SQIVND (reference sequence). V lost 3 bases and J lost 4, with 9 bases in between. The CDR3 length is 14 residues. The CDR3 sequence is CASSMDRSTGELFF. As DNA, the CDR3 is TGTGCCAGTAGTATGGACAGAAGCACCGGGGAGCTGTTTTTT.

In this sample, this clone turned up many times. The chain couples TRBV2 to TRBJ1-5; D gene uncertain. Germline CDR1 reads SNHLY; CDR2 reads FYNNEI. Trimming cost V 3 bases and J 5 bases, with 11 bases left between them. CDR3 size: 14 residues. As DNA, the CDR3 is TGTGCCAGCAGTGAGAACACACCCTATCAGCCCCAGCATTTT. It is translated as CASSENTPYQPQHF.

There are many counts of this clone. The chain links TRBV7-8 to TRBJ2-1, with 7 bases aligning to TRBD1. V lost 4 bases and J lost 3; bases outside the gene matches: 6. The CDR3 totals 15 residues. CDR1 SGHVS and CDR2 FQNEAQ come from the germline V gene. CDR3 sequence (DNA): TGTGCCAGCAGCTCCCGGGACAGCGTCTACAATGAGCAGTTCTTC. It codes for CASSSRDSVYNEQFF.

This clone was found many times. J is TRBJ2-2 and V is TRBV19; 12 bases line up with TRBD2. Looked up from germline, CDR1 is LNHDA and CDR2 is SQIVND (reference sequence). V lost 5 bases to trimming and J lost 3 bases; unmatched junction nucleotides: 10. CDR3 length: 18 amino acids. For the CDR3, the DNA is TGTGCCAGTAGTGGACTAGCGGGATATTCGGGTGACACCGGGGAGCTGTTTTTT. The encoded protein is CASSGLAGYSGDTGELFF.

In its sample, this clone was seen many times. The CDR3 DNA follows: TGTGCCACACGGACAGGGGGCGAAGAGACCCAGTACTTC. Its protein is CATRTGGEETQYF. The V and J genes are TRBV10-3 and TRBJ2-5, with 11 bases fitting TRBD1. The trim removed 10 bases at V and 3 bases at J, leaving 4 bases unmatched. The CDR3 is 13 amino acids. The V gene's germline CDR1 is ENHRY and CDR2 SYGVKD.

This clone was recorded at least ten times. The V and J genes are TRBV10-2 and TRBJ1-3, with D possibly TRBD1 on 5 matching bases. CDR3 size: 16 residues. V lost 3 bases and J lost 0, with 12 bases in between. Germline V gene data show CDR1 as WSHSY and CDR2 as SAAADI. CDR3 in amino acids: CASSDGGGVSGNTIYF. The CDR3 DNA is TGCGCCAGCAGTGATGGCGGAGGGGTCTCTGGAAACACCATATATTTT.

This clone was recorded many times. As DNA, the CDR3 is TGTGCCAGCAGACCCGGGACAGCTAACTATGGCTACACCTTC. Translated: CASRPGTANYGYTF. The J gene is TRBJ1-2, the V gene TRBV11-2; 7 nucleotides match TRBD1. Germline loops: CDR1 SGHAT, CDR2 FQNNGV. The V gene end was trimmed by 6 bases and the J gene end by 0 bases; junction bases not matched to a gene: 4. This CDR3 spans 14 amino acids.

There are many counts of this clone. The V and J genes are TRBV5-1 and TRBJ2-7; no definite D call. Between the trimmed V and J ends, which lost 9 bases and 0 bases, there was a span of 7 bases. Germline V gives CDR1 SGHRS, CDR2 YFSETQ. CDR3 length: 11 amino acids. The CDR3 DNA reads as TGCGCCACCCGTTACTCCTACGAGCAGTACTTC. Its protein is CATRYSYEQYF.

This clone was recorded many times. The rearrangement links TRBV7-9 to TRBJ2-1; no firm D call. This CDR3 comprises 12 residues. Germline loops: CDR1 SEHNR, CDR2 FQNEAQ (reference sequence). V dropped 5 bases and J dropped 9 bases, with 11 bases sitting between them. The CDR3 coding sequence is TGTGCCAGCAGCCTCTTATCGGGTGAGCAGTTCTTC. Translating gives CASSLLSGEQFF. Drawing the rest from reference TRBV7-9 and TRBJ2-1, the complete variable domain is DTGVSQNPRHKITKRGQNVTFRCDPISEHNRLYWYRQTLGQGPEFLTYFQNEAQLEKSRLLSDRFSAERPKGSFSTLEIQRTEQGDSAMYLCASSLLSGEQFFGPGTRLTVL.

This clone was seen at least ten times. The chain couples TRBV5-1 to TRBJ1-4, with TRBD1 identical over 7 bases. J was trimmed by 8 bases and V by 0 bases; bases with no gene match: 4. The germline CDR1 and CDR2 sequences are SGHRS and YFSETQ. The CDR3 has 14 amino acids. The CDR3 here is CASSLVGGQEKLFF. CDR3 bases: TGCGCCAGCAGCTTGGTAGGGGGCCAGGAAAAACTGTTTTTT.

This clone was observed many times. The rearrangement links TRBV12-5 to TRBJ2-2, with TRBD2 matching 10 bases. The CDR3 loop spans 17 amino acids. The J segment lost 3 bases and the V segment lost 4 bases, leaving 8 bases of the junction unmatched. Germline loops: CDR1 LGHNT, CDR2 FRNRAP. Here the CDR3 DNA reads TGTGCTAGTGGTTCGGATCGACTAGCGGGTGACACCGGGGAGCTGTTTTTT. It codes for CASGSDRLAGDTGELFF.

This clone came up many times. The chain combines TRBV10-3 with TRBJ2-5, with no clear D. The CDR3 totals 15 residues. Germline CDR1 is ENHRY and CDR2 is SYGVKD. V was shortened by 6 bases and J by 5 bases, with 19 bases between the two germline ends. CDR3 residues: CAIRPFGAPEETQYF. The CDR3 DNA is TGTGCCATCAGGCCTTTTGGAGCCCCGGAGGAGACCCAGTACTTC.

In this sample, this clone turned up many times. The chain couples TRBV7-2 to TRBJ1-5, with 7 bases aligning to TRBD1. Germline CDR1 reads SGHTA; CDR2 reads FQGNSA. The J segment lost 7 bases and the V segment lost 3 bases, leaving 3 bases of the junction unmatched. This CDR3 contains 13 residues. The CDR3 nucleotides read TGTGCCAGCAGCTTGGTACAGGGGCAGCCCCAGCATTTT. Its protein product is CASSLVQGQPQHF. The entire variable domain, with the rest obtained from reference TRBV7-2 and TRBJ1-5, is as follows: GAGVSQSPSNKVTEKGKDVELRCDPISGHTALYWYRQSLGQGLEFLIYFQGNSAPDKSGLPSDRFSAERTGGSVSTLTIQRTQQEDSAVYLCASSLVQGQPQHFGDGTRLSIL.

At least ten counts were recorded for this clone. This chain uses TRBV19 with TRBJ2-7, with 9 bases that match TRBD1. V shed 3 bases and J 7 bases; nucleotides not matched to a gene: 10. The germline V gene encodes CDR1 LNHDA and CDR2 SQIVND (reference sequence). CDR3 length: 15 residues. The CDR3 DNA reads TGTGCCAGTAGTATCCCCGGGACAGGGAGAAGGGAGCAGTACTTC. Translation: CASSIPGTGRREQYF.

This clone was detected many times. The rearrangement joins TRBV5-4 to TRBJ2-5, with no clear D. The length of the CDR3 is 14 residues. The V end was cut by 3 bases, the J end by 5 bases, with 14 bases between. CDR1 is SGHNT, CDR2 YYREEE, per germline (reference sequence). In DNA, the CDR3 is TGTGCCAGCAGCTCGAAGTTAGAGTTTGAGACCCAGTACTTC. This encodes CASSSKLEFETQYF.

Of note for this clone: Its ends do not fully match the called genes, so a read error is possible. Other DNA sequences in this sample translate to the same CDR3. The rearrangement uses TRBV5-1 and TRBJ1-1; 9 nucleotides agree with TRBD1. Germline lookup yields CDR1 SGHRS and CDR2 YFSETQ. This CDR3 spans 18 amino acids. The CDR3 region is CASSSYSRQGGMNTEAFF. Here the CDR3 DNA reads TGCGCCAGCAGCTCATATTCCCGACAGGGGGGCATGAACACTGAGGCTTTCTTT.

This clone turned up a few times. The chain employs TRBV18 and TRBJ1-6; tentatively, D is TRBD1 (6 bases). The CDR3 totals 14 residues. Germline V gives CDR1 KGHSH, CDR2 LQKENI. V was pared by 6 bases and J by 6 bases, with 12 bases between. Here the CDR3 DNA reads TGTGCCAGCTCTCACGGACAGCCTAATTCACCCCTCCACTTT. This gives the protein CASSHGQPNSPLHF.

This clone was detected many times. The V and J genes are TRBV4-2 and TRBJ1-1; weak D call: TRBD1 (6 bases). Germline lookup yields CDR1 LGHNA and CDR2 YNFKEQ. CDR3 length: 15 residues. The V end lost 3 bases, the J end lost 1 base, and 12 bases lay between the germline ends. This CDR3 is CASSHWGGGNTEAFF. CDR3 bases: TGTGCCAGCAGCCATTGGGGAGGGGGGAACACTGAAGCTTTCTTT.

This clone was counted ten times or more. The chain couples TRBV7-8 to TRBJ2-7; 14 bases agree with TRBD2. Trimming removed 1 base from V and 5 bases from J; junction bases left unmatched: 4. CDR1 is SGHVS, CDR2 FQNEAQ, per germline. The CDR3 extends over 16 amino acids. The CDR3 here is CASSLGTSGRPHEQYV. In nucleotides, the CDR3 is TGTGCCAGCAGCTTAGGGACTAGCGGGAGGCCTCACGAGCAGTACGTC.

In its sample, this clone was seen many times. The V call is TRBV13, the J call TRBJ1-2; 8 bases are a match to TRBD1. Trimming cost V 5 bases and J 8 bases; bases outside gene matches: 10. CDR1 is PRHDT and CDR2 is FYEKMQ in the germline V gene (reference sequence). This CDR3 has 14 residues. The CDR3 loop is CASSPKDRARGYTF. The CDR3 DNA sequence: TGTGCCAGCAGCCCCAAGGACAGGGCCAGAGGCTACACCTTC.

Ten or more counts support this clone. The chain carries TRBV11-2 and TRBJ2-3; D call uncertain. The CDR3 is 12 residues long. The germline CDR1 and CDR2 sequences are SGHAT and FQNNGV. Trimming pared 3 bases from V and 4 bases from J, leaving 5 bases between. CDR3 in DNA: TGTGCCAGCAGCTTTTCAGCAGATACGCAGTATTTT. It is translated as CASSFSADTQYF.

This clone was detected a few times. V gene TRBV29-1 combines with J gene TRBJ2-3, with 10 bases lining up with TRBD2. The CDR3 totals 17 residues. The V gene's germline CDR1 is SQVTM and CDR2 ANQGSEA. V trimming: 6 bases; J trimming: 1 base; junction bases outside the gene matches: 13. The CDR3 sequence: CSVIEKLAGVGTDTQYF. CDR3 nucleotide sequence: TGCAGCGTCATTGAGAAGCTAGCGGGAGTCGGCACAGATACGCAGTATTTT.

This clone appeared many times. J is TRBJ2-7 and V is TRBV5-1, with D perhaps matching TRBD1 (6 bases). The CDR3 covers 14 residues. V gave up 2 bases and J gave up 1 base, with 10 bases separating them. Germline values: CDR1 SGHRS, CDR2 YFSETQ. The CDR3 bases are TGCGCCAGCAGCTTTTCCCAGGGGTCCTACGAGCAGTACTTC. Translated: CASSFSQGSYEQYF.

This clone was observed at least ten times. J is TRBJ2-7 and V is TRBV9; TRBD2 aligns across 8 bases. This CDR3 is 14 amino acids long. Trimming cost V 4 bases and J 5 bases; bases outside gene matches: 8. Germline V gene data show CDR1 as SGDLS and CDR2 as YYNGEE. The CDR3 spells CASSSRGSGDEQYF. CDR3 nucleotides: TGTGCCAGCAGCTCCCGGGGTAGCGGGGACGAGCAGTACTTC.

This clone was recorded at least ten times. This chain connects TRBV27 to TRBJ2-4; 10 nucleotides match TRBD2. The V gene end was trimmed by 5 bases and the J gene end by 8 bases; junction bases not matched to a gene: 6. Looked up from germline, CDR1 is MNHEY and CDR2 is SMNVEV (reference sequence). The CDR3 runs to 14 residues. Here the CDR3 DNA reads TGTGCCAGCAGTACCCTTGGACTAGCGGACATTCAGTACTTC. Amino acid sequence: CASSTLGLADIQYF.

This clone appeared a few times. The rearrangement uses TRBV15 and TRBJ2-7; possibly TRBD2 for D (5 bases). Germline CDR1 and CDR2: LNHNV and YYDKDF (reference sequence). This CDR3 has 16 residues. Between the trimmed V and J ends, which lost 4 bases and 3 bases, there was a span of 19 bases. In DNA, the CDR3 is TGTGCCACCAGCAAACGAGAGGGTCAAGCCAGCTACGAGCAGTACGTC. Translation gives CATSKREGQASYEQYV.

This clone was seen many times. The chain carries TRBV11-2 and TRBJ2-5; 9 bases are a match to TRBD2. Germline trimming cut 4 bases from V and 2 bases from J; bases unmatched to any gene: 5. Germline V gene lookup returns CDR1 SGHAT and CDR2 FQNNGV. The CDR3 runs to 15 residues. The CDR3 loop reads CASSSTSGRQETQYF. For the CDR3, the DNA is TGTGCCAGCAGCTCGACTAGCGGACGACAAGAGACCCAGTACTTC.

The chain combines TRBV5-4 with TRBJ2-7; D is unresolved. There are 11 residues in the CDR3. V shed 4 bases and J shed 6 bases, with 8 bases lying between them. CDR1 is SGHNT and CDR2 is YYREEE in the germline V gene (reference sequence). The CDR3 is CASSPGFEQYF. DNA for the CDR3: TGTGCCAGCAGCCCCGGTTTCGAGCAGTACTTC.